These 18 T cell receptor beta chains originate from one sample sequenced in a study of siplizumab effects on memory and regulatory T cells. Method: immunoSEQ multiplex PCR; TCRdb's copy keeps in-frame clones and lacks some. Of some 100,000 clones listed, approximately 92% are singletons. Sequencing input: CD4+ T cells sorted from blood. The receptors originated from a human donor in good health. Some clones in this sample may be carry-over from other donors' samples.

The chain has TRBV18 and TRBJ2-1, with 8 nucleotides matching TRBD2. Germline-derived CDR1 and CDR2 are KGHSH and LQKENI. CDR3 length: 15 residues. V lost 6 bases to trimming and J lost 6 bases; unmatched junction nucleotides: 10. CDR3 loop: CASSLGLAGFNEQFF. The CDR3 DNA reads TGTGCCAGCTCCCTTGGGCTAGCGGGCTTCAATGAGCAGTTCTTC.

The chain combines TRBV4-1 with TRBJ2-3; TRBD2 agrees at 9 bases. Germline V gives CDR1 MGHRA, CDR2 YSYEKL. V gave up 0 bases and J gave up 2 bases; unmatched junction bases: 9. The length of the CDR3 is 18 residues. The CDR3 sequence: CASSQDPPSGTNTDTQYF. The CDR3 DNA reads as TGCGCCAGCAGCCAAGATCCGCCTAGCGGGACTAACACAGATACGCAGTATTTT.

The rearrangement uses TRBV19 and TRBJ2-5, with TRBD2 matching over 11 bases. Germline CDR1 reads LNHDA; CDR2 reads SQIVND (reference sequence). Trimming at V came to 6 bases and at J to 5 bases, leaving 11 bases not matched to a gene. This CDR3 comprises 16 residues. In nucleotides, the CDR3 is TGTGCCAGTAGCCCTTCACTAGCGGGAGTATGGGAGACCCAGTACTTC. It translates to CASSPSLAGVWETQYF.

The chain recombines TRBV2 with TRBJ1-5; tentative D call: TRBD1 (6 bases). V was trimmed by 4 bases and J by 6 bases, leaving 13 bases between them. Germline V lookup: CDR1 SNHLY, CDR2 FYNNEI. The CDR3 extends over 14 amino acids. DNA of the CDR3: TGTGCCAGCAGTGTTGGGGGCGGCGGTCAGCCCCAGCATTTT. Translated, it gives CASSVGGGGQPQHF.

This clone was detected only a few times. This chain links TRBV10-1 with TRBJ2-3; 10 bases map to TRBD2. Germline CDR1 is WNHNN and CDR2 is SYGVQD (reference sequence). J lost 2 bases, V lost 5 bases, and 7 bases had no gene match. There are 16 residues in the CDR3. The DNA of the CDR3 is TGCGCCAGCAGTAGAGGACTAGCGGACGTCACAGATACGCAGTATTTT. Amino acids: CASSRGLADVTDTQYF.

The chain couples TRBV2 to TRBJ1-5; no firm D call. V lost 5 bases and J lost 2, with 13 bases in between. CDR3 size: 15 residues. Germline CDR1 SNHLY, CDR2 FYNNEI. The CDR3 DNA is TGTGCCAGCAGTTCCCCTTCTTCAGGCAATCAGCCCCAGCATTTT. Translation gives CASSSPSSGNQPQHF. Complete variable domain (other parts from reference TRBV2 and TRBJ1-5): EPEVTQTPSHQVTQMGQEVILRCVPISNHLYFYWYRQILGQKVEFLVSFYNNEISEKSEIFDDQFSVERPDGSNFTLKIRSTKLEDSAMYFCASSSPSSGNQPQHFGDGTRLSIL.

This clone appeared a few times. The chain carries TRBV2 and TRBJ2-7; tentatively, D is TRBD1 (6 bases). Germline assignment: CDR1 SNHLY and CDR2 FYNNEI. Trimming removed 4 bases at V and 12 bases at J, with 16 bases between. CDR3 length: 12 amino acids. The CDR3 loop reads CASSVSMQGMYF. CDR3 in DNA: TGTGCCAGCAGTGTCTCCATGCAGGGGATGTACTTC. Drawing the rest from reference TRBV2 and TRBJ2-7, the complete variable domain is EPEVTQTPSHQVTQMGQEVILRCVPISNHLYFYWYRQILGQKVEFLVSFYNNEISEKSEIFDDQFSVERPDGSNFTLKIRSTKLEDSAMYFCASSVSMQGMYFGPGTRLTVT.

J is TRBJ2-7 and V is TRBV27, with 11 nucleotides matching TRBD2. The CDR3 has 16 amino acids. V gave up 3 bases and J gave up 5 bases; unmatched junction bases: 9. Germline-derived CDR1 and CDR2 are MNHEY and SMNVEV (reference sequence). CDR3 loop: CASSFLRLAGRDEQYF. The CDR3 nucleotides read TGTGCCAGCAGTTTTTTACGACTAGCGGGACGCGACGAGCAGTACTTC.

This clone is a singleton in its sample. The chain's CDR3 is CASNFDSLVAKNIQYF. The CDR3 DNA reads TGTGCCAGCAATTTTGACAGCTTAGTAGCCAAAAACATTCAGTACTTC. The chain has TRBV27 and TRBJ2-4, with D possibly being TRBD1 (5 bases). This CDR3 spans 16 amino acids. Germline V gene lookup returns CDR1 MNHEY and CDR2 SMNVEV (reference sequence). Trimming removed 7 bases from V and 0 bases from J, with 16 bases in between.

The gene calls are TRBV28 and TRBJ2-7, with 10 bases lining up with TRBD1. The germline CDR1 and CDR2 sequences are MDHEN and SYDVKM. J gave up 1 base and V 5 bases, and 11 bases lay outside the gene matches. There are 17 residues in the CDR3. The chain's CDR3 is CASSGGGWDRGSYEQYF. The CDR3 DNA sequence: TGTGCCAGCAGTGGGGGAGGCTGGGACAGGGGATCCTACGAGCAGTACTTC.

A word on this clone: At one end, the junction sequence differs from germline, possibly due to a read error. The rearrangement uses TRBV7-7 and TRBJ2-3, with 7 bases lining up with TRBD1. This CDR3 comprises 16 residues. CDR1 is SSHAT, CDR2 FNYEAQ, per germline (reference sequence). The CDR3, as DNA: TGTGCTAGCAGCTTAGGAAGGGGGCTATACACAGATACGCAGTATTTT. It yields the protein CASSLGRGLYTDTQYF. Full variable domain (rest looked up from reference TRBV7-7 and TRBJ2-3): GAGVSQSPRYKVTKRGQDVTLRCDPISSHATLYWYQQALGQGPEFLTYFNYEAQPDKSGLPSDRFSAERPEGSISTLTIQRTEQRDSAMYRCASSLGRGLYTDTQYFGPGTRLTVL.

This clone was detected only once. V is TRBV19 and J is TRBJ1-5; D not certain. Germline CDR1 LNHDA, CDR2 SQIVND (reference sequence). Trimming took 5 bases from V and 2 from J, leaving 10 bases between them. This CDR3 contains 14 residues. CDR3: CASSPPGRNQPQHF. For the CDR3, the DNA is TGTGCCAGTAGTCCCCCCGGCCGCAATCAGCCCCAGCATTTT.

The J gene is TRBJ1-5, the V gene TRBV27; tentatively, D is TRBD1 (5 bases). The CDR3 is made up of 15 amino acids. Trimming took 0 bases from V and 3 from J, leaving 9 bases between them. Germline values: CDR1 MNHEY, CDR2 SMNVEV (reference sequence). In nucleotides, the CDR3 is TGTGCCAGCAGTTTATCAACGGGGACCAATCAGCCCCAGCATTTT. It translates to CASSLSTGTNQPQHF.

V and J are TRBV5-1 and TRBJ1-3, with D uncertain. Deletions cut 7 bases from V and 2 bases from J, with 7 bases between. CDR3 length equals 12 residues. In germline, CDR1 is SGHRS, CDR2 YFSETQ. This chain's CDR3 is CASAYTGNTIYF. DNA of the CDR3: TGCGCCAGCGCATACACTGGAAACACCATATATTTT.

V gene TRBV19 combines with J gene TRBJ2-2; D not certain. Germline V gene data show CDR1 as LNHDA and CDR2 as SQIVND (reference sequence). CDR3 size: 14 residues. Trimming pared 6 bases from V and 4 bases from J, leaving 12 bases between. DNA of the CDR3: TGTGCCAGTAGCCACGAATGGGGCACCGGGGAGCTGTTTTTT. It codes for CASSHEWGTGELFF.

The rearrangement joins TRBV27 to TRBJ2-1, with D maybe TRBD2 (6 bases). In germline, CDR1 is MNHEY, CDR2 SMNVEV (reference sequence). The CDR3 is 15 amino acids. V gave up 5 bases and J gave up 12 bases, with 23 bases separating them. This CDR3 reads CASSPFDTRSGGQFF. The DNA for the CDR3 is TGTGCCAGCAGTCCATTCGACACCAGATCCGGGGGGCAGTTCTTC.

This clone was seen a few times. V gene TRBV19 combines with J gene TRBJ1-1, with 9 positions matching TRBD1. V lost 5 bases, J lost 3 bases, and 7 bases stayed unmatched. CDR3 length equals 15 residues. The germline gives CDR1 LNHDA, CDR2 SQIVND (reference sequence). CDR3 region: CASSSYRGHDTEAFF. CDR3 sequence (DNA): TGTGCCAGTAGTTCCTACAGGGGGCATGACACTGAAGCTTTCTTT. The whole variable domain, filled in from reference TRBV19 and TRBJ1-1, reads DGGITQSPKYLFRKEGQNVTLSCEQNLNHDAMYWYRQDPGQGLRLIYYSQIVNDFQKGDIAEGYSVSREKKESFPLTVTSAQKNPTAFYLCASSSYRGHDTEAFFGQGTRLTVV.

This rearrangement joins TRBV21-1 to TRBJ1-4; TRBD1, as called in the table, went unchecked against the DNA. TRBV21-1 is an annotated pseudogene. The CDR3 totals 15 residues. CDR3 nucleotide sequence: TGTGCCAGCCCACAGGGGCGACTCTCCCTAGAAAAACTGTTTTTT. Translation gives CASPQGRLSLEKLFF.